This T cell receptor (beta chain) was obtained from a study of T cell responses to AZD1222 COVID-19 vaccine. Whole-study findings and limits: Increases in Spike-specific TCR breadth and depth were seen after two AZD1222 doses. White British donors predominated, females outnumbered males, and clonal diversity was possibly underestimated. Reportedly, close to half of spike-specific TCRs are directed against unmutated variant regions.

Clones were sequenced by immunoSEQ multiplex PCR, and TCRdb holds only the in-frame ones, with some missing. The sample holds roughly 200,000 clones, around 94% seen once. As regards this clone: The antigen remains unidentified.

This clonotype originated in an adult who received the MenACWY meningococcal vaccine as a control. Sequencing was performed on peripheral blood, taken 28 days after the second dose of the MenACWY control vaccine.

CDR3 nucleotides: TGCGCCAGCAGCTTGTTTGGGCAGGATGAAGCTTTCTTT. Residues: CASSLFGQDEAFF. The rearrangement links TRBV5-1 to TRBJ1-1; no firm D call. V lost 1 base and J 7 bases, leaving 11 bases between the germline ends. Per the germline V gene, CDR1 is SGHRS and CDR2 is YFSETQ. The CDR3 runs 13 residues.